One T cell receptor beta chain is described in this entry. The table lists this clonotype with many counts. Its specific antigen is unknown. Within one base of it there is no much larger clone, and no base qualities were kept. These data originate in a study of identical twins (dated by TCRdb to about 2016). About the full investigation: TCR alpha and beta repertoires from monozygotic twins, unrelated adults of various ages and cord blood were deep-sequenced to test whether fetal clonotypes persist. Replicate twin experiments were performed at different times using different library preparation protocols to rule out contamination.

Only healthy Caucasian donors were included. The twin cohort consisted of three pairs of female monozygotic twins, all aged 18 to 29 years. Using Miltenyi CD45RO+ enrichment and human naive T-cell isolation kits, memory (CD45RO+) and naive T cells were isolated from PBMC. The library was prepared using 5' RACE. Sequencing was performed on an Illumina HiSeq 2000. A universal primer binding site was introduced by template switching, and a unique molecular identifier was present in the final cDNA, enabling accurate counting of TCR cDNA molecules. Specific primers in the conserved constant-segment region were used to synthesize first-strand cDNA for TCR alpha and beta chains. To control for contamination, every cDNA library was double barcoded, receiving both a SMART-Mk sample barcode and Illumina barcodes. TruSeq adapter sequences, together with Illumina sample barcodes, were added in two successive PCR steps. The Illumina HiSeq platform was used with custom primers to sequence TCR alpha and beta cDNA libraries. For the original study's pipeline: Unique molecular identifiers were extracted from raw reads with MiGEC, and CDR3 positions were determined with MiXCR. For each individual, recombination models were inferred using an EM algorithm with the repgenHMM and IGoR tools. The analysis of shared clonotypes was done with the tcR package in R, with sharing normalized by the product of cloneset sizes. Out-of-frame nonproductive sequences were analyzed to study raw recombination free of thymic and clonal selection effects. TCRdb passed the public sequencing reads through fastp at Q25 and MiXCR, retaining productive beta sequences. Each entry is one CDR3 protein sequence, shown with its most common DNA and genes. V and J calls and clone size were set by TCRdb, not the authors. This sample lists 200,000 to 250,000 distinct CDR3 sequences; under 10% were detected once. Clones ranked in the top ten supply about 1.9% of the sample.

Points the paper makes about the study in general: Because the same donors could not be followed over many years, the conclusions depended on cross-sectional statistical analysis. Out-of-frame TCR alpha sharing in monozygotic twins was systematically underestimated by recombination models, whereas sharing between unrelated individuals was in agreement with the recombination models. Out-of-frame TCR alpha sequences shared between twins showed an excess of low generation-probability sequences compared with coincidental sharing between unrelated individuals. Abundant cord blood beta clonotypes carried fewer insertions; young adult naive repertoires showed a weaker similar trend, while memory repertoires showed none. A weaker excess of twin sharing was found in beta out-of-frame sequences because the signal-to-noise ratio was lowered by fewer shared sequences. Invariant T cells such as MAIT and iNKT could partly confound zero-insertion analyses, although diverse VJ usage argued against such confounding for most clonotypes.

From its cysteine to its phenylalanine, the CDR3 spans 13 amino acids. CDR3 DNA only is kept here, 39 bases in frame from base 1. CDR1 and CDR2 are drawn from the germline V gene (reference sequence): MNHEY, SMNVEV. Clipping removes 7 bases from V and 3 bases from J, with 6 as the unmatched junction base count. The data also belong to a second study, concerning yellow fever vaccine responses in identical twins. The second study's paper adds: The authors reported that the T cell response to vaccination in identical twins appeared partly convergent and partly personalized. Focusing on identical twins, the study followed the T cell clones that responded to the vaccine, and did so with precision.

The sequence came from a woman under 30 in good health. The chain links TRBV27 with TRBJ2-7, and 7 junctional nucleotides match TRBD1. Sequenced material: memory (CD45RO+) T cells sorted from blood. What the cell subset or site label conveys for this sample: CD45RO+ enriched T cells. The DNA sequence is as follows: TGTGCCAGCACCTCCCAGGGGGTCTACGAGCAGTACTTC. It translates to CASTSQGVYEQYF.